This T cell receptor (beta chain) emerged from a study of T cell changes during pregnancy in multiple sclerosis. This CDR3 region has 15 residues. V was pared by 1 base and J by 7 bases, with 14 bases between. From germline, CDR1 is MNHEY and CDR2 SVGAGI. Assay used: immunoSEQ multiplex PCR; TCRdb lists only in-frame clones, some missing. The table shows roughly 87,000 clones, with approximately 90% occurring only once. This specimen was PBMCs, taken in the first trimester of pregnancy. J is TRBJ2-1 and V is TRBV6-5; the D gene is possibly TRBD1 (6 bases). This TCR was recovered from a female donor in good health, serving as a control in a pregnancy study. Some clones in this sample may be carry-over from other donors' samples. In DNA form, the CDR3 reads TGTGCCAGCAGTTACTTGGGGGCATCGGGAAATGAGCAGTTCTTC. Protein: CASSYLGASGNEQFF.